The 24 T cell receptor beta chains in this list originate from one sample, sequenced in a study of T cell responses to AZD1222 COVID-19 vaccine. Profiled with immunoSEQ multiplex PCR; TCRdb holds only in-frame clones, not every one. Of around 100,000 clones listed, approximately 84% were seen once; the top ten hold about 9.4%. Source: peripheral blood, taken on day 0 of AZD1222 vaccination. The receptors were gathered from an adult in good health.

This clone showed up just a few times. The V gene is TRBV2, the J gene TRBJ1-6, with a weak D call TRBD1 (6 bases). This CDR3 comprises 17 residues. Germline V gene data show CDR1 as SNHLY and CDR2 as FYNNEI. The V end lost 4 bases, the J end lost 7 bases, and 20 bases lay between the germline ends. The CDR3 sequence: CASSVRSGETVNSPLHF. In nucleotides, the CDR3 is TGTGCCAGCAGTGTAAGGTCAGGGGAAACGGTGAATTCACCCCTCCACTTT.

This clone has a handful of counts. The chain employs TRBV5-5 and TRBJ2-3, with D possibly being TRBD1 (5 bases). Trimming took off 2 bases at V and 1 base at J, with 11 bases between the two ends. The length of the CDR3 is 15 residues. The V gene's germline CDR1 is SGHKS and CDR2 YYEKEE (reference sequence). The CDR3 sequence: CASSFRAYGTDTQYF. CDR3 coding DNA: TGTGCCAGCAGCTTCAGGGCGTACGGCACAGATACGCAGTATTTT. Combining the CDR3 with reference TRBV5-5 and TRBJ2-3 gives the whole variable domain DAGVTQSPTHLIKTRGQQVTLRCSPISGHKSVSWYQQVLGQGPQFIFQYYEKEERGRGNFPDRFSARQFPNYSSELNVNALLLGDSALYLCASSFRAYGTDTQYFGPGTRLTVL.

The chain is built from TRBV24-1 and TRBJ2-3; TRBD1 or TRBD2 may be the D gene (6 bases each). V was clipped by 10 bases and J by 2 bases, with 15 bases between them. Germline V gene lookup returns CDR1 KGHDR and CDR2 SFDVKD. The CDR3 has 14 amino acids. The CDR3 sequence: CATQGGPFTDTQYF. CDR3 sequence (DNA): TGTGCCACGCAAGGGGGGCCTTTCACAGATACGCAGTATTTT.

Turning to this clone: One end of the junction is discordant with germline, which a read error may explain. The V and J genes are TRBV30 and TRBJ1-1; D is ambiguous. Per the germline V gene, CDR1 is GTSNPN and CDR2 is SVGIG (reference sequence). CDR3 length: 13 residues. CDR3 in amino acids: CAWKVGLNTEAFF. CDR3 in DNA: TGTGCCTGGAAAGTGGGCCTGAATACTGAAGCTTTCTTT.

The V and J genes are TRBV7-9 and TRBJ1-5; possible D gene TRBD1, 6 bases. Trimming left V 2 bases short and J 4 bases short, with 12 bases between. Germline values: CDR1 SEHNR, CDR2 FQNEAQ (reference sequence). The CDR3 runs to 15 residues. This CDR3 is CASSLPGGVNQPQHF. In nucleotides, the CDR3 is TGTGCCAGCAGCTTACCCGGGGGCGTGAATCAGCCCCAGCATTTT.

V gene TRBV18 combines with J gene TRBJ2-1; 11 bases match TRBD2. CDR3 size: 15 residues. V dropped 3 bases and J dropped 4; count of bases not matched to a gene: 2. The V gene's germline CDR1 is KGHSH and CDR2 LQKENI. CDR3 bases: TGTGCCAGCTCACCCGGGACTAGCGGTTACAATGAGCAGTTCTTC. It codes for CASSPGTSGYNEQFF.

V gene TRBV3-1 (or the pseudogene TRBV3-2) combines with J gene TRBJ1-2; D remains unclear. Looked up from germline, CDR1 is LGHDT and CDR2 is YNNKEL (reference sequence). V gave up 0 bases and J gave up 7 bases, with 9 bases separating them. The CDR3 is 13 residues long. CDR3 in DNA: TGTGCCAGCAGCCAAGATTGGGGTCGTGGCTACACCTTC. It codes for CASSQDWGRGYTF.

The chain recombines TRBV10-1 with TRBJ1-2, with D perhaps matching TRBD1 (6 bases). This CDR3 has 14 amino acids. CDR1 is WNHNN, CDR2 SYGVQD, per germline (reference sequence). V was pared by 2 bases and J by 4 bases, with 11 bases between. The DNA of the CDR3 is TGCGCCAGCAGTGAGCAGGGGATTTTCTATGGCTACACCTTC. It codes for CASSEQGIFYGYTF.

V and J are TRBV28 and TRBJ1-5, with a weak D call TRBD1 (5 bases). CDR3 length: 14 amino acids. Germline CDR1 MDHEN, CDR2 SYDVKM. V gave up 6 bases and J gave up 7 bases, with 16 bases separating them. CDR3 sequence reads: CASRTTQGDQPQHF. The DNA of the CDR3 is TGTGCCAGCAGGACAACTCAGGGTGACCAGCCCCAGCATTTT.

J is TRBJ1-2 and V is TRBV11-1; no definite D call. Germline CDR1 reads SGHAT; CDR2 reads FQDESV (reference sequence). V was shortened by 2 bases and J by 8 bases, with 12 bases between the two germline ends. The CDR3 is 13 residues long. The CDR3 sequence: CASSLIREGGYTF. The CDR3 DNA is TGTGCCAGCAGCTTAATTCGTGAAGGGGGCTACACCTTC.

This chain uses TRBV6-5 with TRBJ2-6; D is ambiguous. V dropped 6 bases and J dropped 0 bases, with 9 bases sitting between them. The CDR3 has 15 residues. Germline V lookup: CDR1 MNHEY, CDR2 SVGAGI. The CDR3 is CASRMESSGANVLTF. The CDR3 DNA follows: TGTGCCAGCAGGATGGAGTCCTCTGGGGCCAACGTCCTGACTTTC.

This clone was found a few times. This chain connects TRBV6-2 or TRBV6-3 to TRBJ2-7; D remains unclear. The CDR3 sequence is 15 residues long. Germline V gene lookup returns CDR1 MNHEY and CDR2 SVGEGT. The V end was cut by 2 bases, the J end by 2 bases, with 13 bases between. CDR3 region: CASSYTFPGPYEQYF. The CDR3, as DNA: TGTGCCAGCAGTTACACTTTCCCAGGACCCTACGAGCAGTACTTC.

The gene calls are TRBV5-1 and TRBJ2-3, with 12 bases identical to TRBD2. This CDR3 comprises 17 residues. V dropped 2 bases and J dropped 2; count of bases not matched to a gene: 6. Germline assignment: CDR1 SGHRS and CDR2 YFSETQ. The CDR3 spells CASSFPTSGRATDTQYF. CDR3 in DNA: TGCGCCAGCAGCTTCCCGACTAGCGGGAGAGCCACAGATACGCAGTATTTT. The complete variable domain, with remaining parts taken from reference TRBV5-1 and TRBJ2-3, reads KAGVTQTPRYLIKTRGQQVTLSCSPISGHRSVSWYQQTPGQGLQFLFEYFSETQRNKGNFPGRFSGRQFSNSRSEMNVSTLELGDSALYLCASSFPTSGRATDTQYFGPGTRLTVL.

This clone appeared a few times. The chain couples TRBV28 to TRBJ1-5; TRBD1 is a possible D gene (5 bases). The CDR3 loop spans 14 amino acids. The germline gives CDR1 MDHEN, CDR2 SYDVKM. V dropped 5 bases and J dropped 7 bases, with 15 bases sitting between them. Here the CDR3 DNA reads TGTGCCAGCAGTGTAGTGGGGGAGCGACAGCCCCAGCATTTT. Its translation: CASSVVGERQPQHF.

This rearrangement joins TRBV6-5 to TRBJ1-3; tentatively, D is TRBD1 (5 bases). This CDR3 spans 13 amino acids. The V end was cut by 7 bases, the J end by 7 bases, with 14 bases between. Germline CDR1 is MNHEY and CDR2 is SVGAGI. CDR3 bases: TGTGCCAGCATTGGGCCCGCAGGGAACACCATATATTTT. It specifies CASIGPAGNTIYF.

The CDR3 nucleotides are TGTGCCAGCAGTTACGCATCCGGGCCCCATGGGGAGCAGTACTTC. Protein: CASSYASGPHGEQYF. The chain joins TRBV6-2 or TRBV6-3 to TRBJ2-7; no firm D call. Germline V CDR1 and CDR2: MNHEY, SVGEGT. V was shortened by 2 bases and J by 7 bases, with 18 bases between the two germline ends. CDR3 length: 15 residues.

The chain carries TRBV28 and TRBJ1-2; maybe TRBD1 (5 bases). The CDR3 extends over 14 amino acids. Germline V gene sequence: CDR1 MDHEN, CDR2 SYDVKM. V dropped 7 bases and J dropped 2 bases, with 14 bases sitting between them. The CDR3 here is CASTSAQGNYGYTF. The CDR3 DNA reads as TGTGCCAGCACCTCCGCCCAGGGAAACTATGGCTACACCTTC.

This rearrangement joins TRBV5-6 to TRBJ1-1, with a possible D match to TRBD1 (6 bases). V shed 5 bases and J shed 1 base, with 12 bases lying between them. Germline V CDR1 and CDR2: SGHDT, YYEEEE. The CDR3 totals 14 residues. The CDR3 bases are TGTGCCAGCAGTCGGTTGGGGGCGAACACTGAAGCTTTCTTT. Residues: CASSRLGANTEAFF.

The rearrangement joins TRBV28 to TRBJ2-5, with 12 bases that match TRBD2. CDR3 size: 14 residues. CDR1 and CDR2 from the germline V gene are MDHEN and SYDVKM. J lost 11 bases, V lost 2 bases, and 6 bases had no gene match. CDR3 DNA sequence: TGTGCCAGCAGTTTACTAGCGGGGGGGCGGAGGCAGTACTTC. This gives the protein CASSLLAGGRRQYF.

V gene TRBV7-8 combines with J gene TRBJ1-3; a weak D match, TRBD1 (5 bases). Germline V gene lookup returns CDR1 SGHVS and CDR2 FQNEAQ. V dropped 2 bases and J dropped 3 bases, with 8 bases sitting between them. The CDR3 is 14 amino acids. This chain's CDR3 is CASSLTGDGNTIYF. The CDR3, as DNA: TGTGCCAGCAGCTTAACGGGGGATGGAAACACCATATATTTT.

The rearrangement joins TRBV27 to TRBJ2-5; possibly TRBD2 for D (6 bases). CDR1 and CDR2 from the germline V gene are MNHEY and SMNVEV (reference sequence). CDR3 length: 14 residues. The V gene lost 6 bases and the J gene lost 5 bases, with 16 bases spanning the gap. The chain's CDR3 is CASRTSSDRETQYF. In DNA, the CDR3 is TGTGCCAGCAGGACATCTAGCGATCGGGAGACCCAGTACTTC.

The chain recombines TRBV11-2 with TRBJ1-1; D ambiguous. Germline loops: CDR1 SGHAT, CDR2 FQNNGV. This CDR3 comprises 10 residues. V lost 3 bases, J lost 11 bases, and 7 bases lay in between. The CDR3 DNA follows: TGTGCCAGCAGCTTGGACGGGGCTTTCTTT. Residues: CASSLDGAFF. The variable domain in full, with the rest retrieved from reference TRBV11-2 and TRBJ1-1, is EAGVAQSPRYKIIEKRQSVAFWCNPISGHATLYWYQQILGQGPKLLIQFQNNGVVDDSQLPKDRFSAERLKGVDSTLKIQPAKLEDSAVYLCASSLDGAFFGQGTRLTVV.

V usage is TRBV28 and J usage is TRBJ1-5; 7 nucleotides line up with TRBD1. There are 14 residues in the CDR3. Germline trimming cut 11 bases from V and 7 bases from J; bases unmatched to any gene: 14. Germline V gene lookup returns CDR1 MDHEN and CDR2 SYDVKM. CDR3 residues: CAGQVQGSWQPQHF. The CDR3 DNA reads TGTGCCGGCCAGGTACAGGGGAGCTGGCAGCCCCAGCATTTT.

This clone was counted between two and nine times. One junction end disagrees with the germline gene, perhaps due to a read error. This chain joins TRBV6-5 and TRBJ1-1; no reliable D call. Looked up from germline, CDR1 is MNHEY and CDR2 is SVGAGI. The CDR3 covers 11 residues. The chain's CDR3 is CASSYGFEAFF. The CDR3 nucleotides read TGTGCCAGTAGTTACGGGTTTGAAGCTTTCTTT.